A single T cell receptor beta chain is shown here with its context. The antigen is undetermined. The CDR3 sequence is 16 residues long. TCRalpha and TCRbeta cDNA went through two nested PCRs of around 15 and 10 cycles. TCRdb re-called the 5' RACE reads and gives one entry per CDR3 protein, without DNA. This listing includes hundreds of thousands of distinct CDR3 sequences. This specimen comes from a study of monozygotic twins with inflammatory bowel disease. Study-wide results and limits: Twins with IBD were found to have lower TCRbeta diversity (inverse Simpson) than healthy co-twins.

A 2.5 ml blood sample was drawn per donor. Whole blood served as the source of total RNA, and no T cell sorting took place. The source material was blood. The chain uses TRBV12-3 or TRBV12-4 and TRBJ1-5. This sequence was found in a human donor with ulcerative colitis or Crohn's disease, or a healthy co-twin of an affected twin (not recorded which). The CDR3 reads CASSVVEGVANQPQHF.